This T cell receptor (beta chain) originates from a study of blood T cell repertoires in COVID-19. TCRdb's table, derived via immunoSEQ multiplex PCR, lists solely in-frame clones and lacks some. The repertoire consists of 150,000 to 200,000 clones, with approximately 90% occurring once and the leading ten covering approximately 0.77%. The V gene's germline CDR1 is SGDLS and CDR2 YYNGEE. CDR3 size: 15 residues. The germline V and J ends were trimmed by 4 bases and 0 bases, with 10 bases remaining between them. Source material: PBMCs or T cells enriched from blood (not recorded which). The rearrangement joins TRBV9 to TRBJ1-4; the D is unclear. The sequence came from a woman aged 18-35 years who had recovered from COVID-19. The DNA for the CDR3 is TGTGCCAGCAGCCCCTCCGGTTCAACTAATGAAAAACTGTTTTTT. Amino acids: CASSPSGSTNEKLFF.